A single sample is the source of the 2 T cell receptor beta chains below, sequenced in a study of shared clonotypes between healthy human individuals. Data came from immunoSEQ multiplex PCR; TCRdb stores just in-frame clones and leaves some out. Of more than 400,000 clones listed, about 96% are singletons. The material sequenced was naive CD4+ T cells sorted from blood. Subset described: CD45RA+ positively selected. Source of these receptors: a woman between 25 and 40 years old in good health.

The chain combines TRBV29-1 with TRBJ2-5, with D possibly being TRBD2 (6 bases). The J call may be in error: the DNA end matches TRBJ2-7 better. Germline assignment: CDR1 SQVTM and CDR2 ANQGSEA. The CDR3 length is 13 residues. CDR3 in amino acids: CSVEETSSYEQYF. The CDR3, as DNA: TGCAGCGTTGAGGAGACTAGCTCCTACGAGCAGTACTTC.

The chain joins TRBV27 to TRBJ2-7, with D perhaps matching TRBD2 (6 bases). The CDR3 covers 15 residues. The germline gives CDR1 MNHEY, CDR2 SMNVEV (reference sequence). Trimming cost V 2 bases and J 0 bases, with 11 bases left between them. The CDR3 protein is CASSLGTANSYEQYF. The CDR3 nucleotides are TGTGCCAGCAGTTTAGGGACTGCTAACTCCTACGAGCAGTACTTC.